This T cell receptor (beta chain) was documented in a study of cytomegalovirus exposure and HLA in healthy donors. Study results and limitations: DRB1 showed the most TCR associations and HLA-C the fewest in a later analysis, as rates varied by HLA locus.

13 Jbeta primers and 60 Vbeta primers were used for the PCR. Profiled with immunoSEQ multiplex PCR; TCRdb holds only in-frame clones, not every one. The sample consists of around 150,000 clones, about 75% of them appearing once. Note on this clone: Its antigen is unidentified.

The CDR3 has 15 residues. The germline V and J ends were trimmed by 3 bases and 8 bases, with 17 bases remaining between them. Germline values: CDR1 MDHEN, CDR2 SYDVKM. The receptor was isolated from a woman in her thirties or forties in good health and CMV-seropositive. The sample comprised PBMCs. V gene TRBV28 combines with J gene TRBJ2-1, with D perhaps matching TRBD2 (6 bases). CDR3 amino acids: CASSLVGGLGDEQFF. CDR3 bases: TGTGCCAGCAGTTTGGTCGGGGGATTGGGCGATGAGCAGTTCTTC.